The rows below give T cell receptor beta chains drawn from one sample of a study of identifying expanded T cells in peripheral blood. Sequencing was performed with immunoSEQ multiplex PCR; in TCRdb, only in-frame clones are kept and a portion is missing. The sample has 90,000 to 120,000 clones, 80% to 90% seen once. The material sequenced was blood. The receptors come from a person aged 18 to 69 in good health. Each CDR3 is given with its conserved first and last residue. A D gene is named only where the DNA matches it firmly. Clone size appears in some rows only: once, few, many, or a class for an expanded clone.

d_call,cdr3_length,j_call,v_call,clone_size,cdr3_aa,cdr3_nt
-,15,TRBJ1-5,TRBV5-6,-,CASSLAGGSLQPQHF,TGTGCCAGCAGCTTAGCGGGGGGCAGTCTTCAGCCCCAGCATTTT
-,11,TRBJ2-1,TRBV7-9,once,CASSPGDEQFF,TGTGCCAGCAGCCCGGGCGATGAGCAGTTCTTC
-,11,TRBJ2-7,TRBV28,-,CASTTNYEQYF,TGTGCCAGTACCACCAACTACGAGCAGTACTTC
-,15,TRBJ1-2,TRBV7-9,-,CASSFQGQGNYGYTF,TGTGCCAGCAGCTTTCAGGGGCAAGGGAACTATGGCTACACCTTC
-,15,TRBJ2-1,TRBV7-6,-,CASSFGQNAVNEQFF,TGTGCCAGCAGCTTTGGACAGAACGCGGTCAATGAGCAGTTCTTC
TRBD1,14,TRBJ2-7,TRBV29-1,many,CSVNPAGQGYEQYF,TGCAGCGTTAACCCCGCGGGACAGGGGTACGAGCAGTACTTC
TRBD1,16,TRBJ2-7,TRBV6-5,-,CASSYSGTGGAYEQYF,TGTGCCAGCAGTTACTCTGGGACAGGGGGGGCCTACGAGCAGTACTTC
TRBD1,15,TRBJ2-7,TRBV7-9,once,CASSLGQGGTYEQYF,TGTGCCAGCAGCCTTGGACAGGGTGGCACCTACGAGCAGTACTTC
-,15,TRBJ1-2,TRBV5-1,-,CASSLGQGRDYGYTF,TGCGCCAGCAGCTTGGGTCAGGGTAGGGACTATGGCTACACCTTC
-,13,TRBJ1-5,TRBV6-1,-,CASTPGPNQPQHF,TGTGCCAGCACCCCGGGGCCCAACCAGCCCCAGCATTTT
-,13,TRBJ2-5,TRBV29-1,-,CSVEGRGEETQYF,TGCAGCGTTGAAGGCCGAGGGGAAGAGACCCAGTACTTC
TRBD1,16,TRBJ2-7,TRBV4-3,few,CASSQGEGTGGFEQYF,TGCGCCAGCAGCCAAGGAGAGGGGACAGGGGGCTTCGAGCAGTACTTC
TRBD1,15,TRBJ1-2,TRBV5-1,-,CASSPGTGGSYGYTF,TGCGCCAGCAGCCCCGGGACAGGGGGAAGCTATGGCTACACCTTC
TRBD1,15,TRBJ1-5,TRBV6-6,-,CASSRGTGGNQPQHF,TGTGCCAGCAGTCGCGGGACAGGGGGCAATCAGCCCCAGCATTTT
TRBD1,17,TRBJ1-1,TRBV7-9,-,CASSLLWDRKGNTEAFF,TGTGCCAGCAGCTTACTGTGGGACAGAAAGGGAAACACTGAAGCTTTCTTT
TRBD2,20,TRBJ2-3,TRBV15,-,CATSGAPGLAGLAIRDTQYF,TGTGCCACCAGCGGGGCCCCGGGACTAGCGGGGCTAGCGATTCGGGATACGCAGTATTTT
TRBD1,11,TRBJ1-2,TRBV11-2,few,CATTGVYGYTF,TGTGCCACCACAGGGGTCTATGGCTACACCTTC
-,14,TRBJ1-2,TRBV6-1,-,CASSESNGGYGYTF,TGTGCCAGCAGTGAATCGAACGGGGGCTATGGCTACACCTTC
-,14,TRBJ1-1,TRBV7-2,once,CASSLVGSDTEAFF,TGTGCCAGCAGCTTAGTTGGTAGTGACACTGAAGCTTTCTTT
-,12,TRBJ1-1,TRBV2,-,CASSLGSPEAFF,TGTGCCAGCAGCCTCGGGAGCCCTGAAGCTTTCTTT
-,16,TRBJ1-4,TRBV10-2,once,CASSQPPGTLSEKLFF,TGCGCCAGCAGCCAGCCCCCCGGGACCCTTAGTGAAAAACTGTTTTTT
TRBD1,15,TRBJ1-5,TRBV7-2,-,CASSGAGQSNQPQHF,TGTGCCAGCAGCGGGGCGGGACAGAGCAATCAGCCCCAGCATTTT
TRBD2,19,TRBJ2-7,TRBV5-5,-,CASSSNSAGMETSRREQYF,TGTGCCAGCAGCTCGAATTCAGCGGGGATGGAGACCTCCAGGCGCGAGCAGTACTTC
TRBD1,13,TRBJ1-4,TRBV29-1,-,CSVSRGLGEKLFF,TGCAGCGTTTCCAGGGGGCTTGGTGAAAAACTGTTTTTT
-,15,TRBJ2-7,TRBV19,-,CASSISDGFSYEQYF,TGTGCCAGTAGTATCTCTGACGGATTTTCCTACGAGCAGTACTTC
-,14,TRBJ2-7,TRBV7-9,-,CASSPPGTSYEQYF,TGTGCCAGCAGCCCCCCGGGAACGAGTTACGAGCAGTACTTC
-,14,TRBJ2-1,TRBV10-3,-,CAISESPIGDEQFF,TGTGCCATCAGTGAGTCACCCATTGGGGACGAGCAGTTCTTC
TRBD1,13,TRBJ1-1,TRBV6-5,once,CASREQGAAEAFF,TGTGCCAGCAGGGAACAGGGGGCCGCTGAAGCTTTCTTT
-,17,TRBJ1-6,TRBV30,-,CAWSVLLVAGNNSPLHF,TGTGCCTGGAGTGTACTCCTGGTGGCAGGGAATAATTCACCCCTCCACTTT
TRBD1,17,TRBJ1-1,TRBV7-8,-,CASSPWTGGRMNTEAFF,TGTGCCAGCAGCCCCTGGACAGGGGGCCGGATGAACACTGAAGCTTTCTTT
-,17,TRBJ1-6,TRBV14,-,CASSQDVGPSYNSPLHF,TGTGCCAGCAGCCAAGATGTCGGGCCCTCCTATAATTCACCCCTCCACTTT
-,15,TRBJ2-6,TRBV7-9,-,CASSLGGSGANVLTF,TGTGCCAGCAGCTTAGGCGGCTCTGGGGCCAACGTCCTGACTTTC
TRBD1,14,TRBJ2-7,TRBV27,-,CASSLRDSTYEQYF,TGTGCCAGCAGTTTAAGGGACAGCACCTACGAGCAGTACTTC
-,15,TRBJ2-1,TRBV9,-,CASSVGGGVGDEQFF,TGTGCCAGCAGCGTAGGAGGGGGGGTTGGGGATGAGCAGTTCTTC
-,16,TRBJ1-5,TRBV19,-,CASSPQGRLSNQPQHF,TGTGCCAGTAGTCCCCAGGGAAGACTTAGCAATCAGCCCCAGCATTTT
TRBD1,17,TRBJ1-6,TRBV5-1,-,CASSPMTGGDDNSPLHF,TGCGCCAGCAGCCCAATGACAGGGGGCGACGATAATTCACCCCTCCACTTT
-,18,TRBJ1-2,TRBV10-3,-,CAISGGQGSTLANYGYTF,TGTGCCATCAGCGGGGGGCAGGGCTCTACCTTAGCTAACTATGGCTACACCTTC
-,13,TRBJ1-1,TRBV2,-,CARLWAQNTEAFF,TGTGCCAGACTCTGGGCCCAGAACACTGAAGCTTTCTTT
-,13,TRBJ1-4,TRBV2,-,CASLPGTNEKLFF,TGTGCCAGCCTCCCGGGAACTAATGAAAAACTGTTTTTT
-,14,TRBJ2-1,TRBV11-2,-,CASSPTTGGYEQFF,TGTGCCAGCAGCCCGACTACCGGGGGCTATGAGCAGTTCTTC
TRBD2,12,TRBJ2-5,TRBV29-1,-,CSVRWGGETQYF,TGCAGCGTTAGATGGGGGGGGGAGACCCAGTACTTC
-,13,TRBJ1-5,TRBV19,-,CASGDLSDQPQHF,TGTGCCAGTGGTGACTTAAGCGATCAGCCCCAGCATTTT
TRBD1,15,TRBJ2-7,TRBV18,-,CASSPGTGGFYEQYF,TGTGCCAGCTCACCAGGGACAGGGGGCTTCTACGAGCAGTACTTC
TRBD2,15,TRBJ2-1,TRBV18,-,CASSPPRGGYSEQFF,TGTGCCAGCTCACCACCGCGGGGGGGCTACAGTGAGCAGTTCTTC
-,15,TRBJ2-3,TRBV5-5,-,CASSLRHVDTDTQYF,TGTGCCAGCAGCTTGCGGCACGTAGACACAGATACGCAGTATTTT
TRBD1,13,TRBJ1-1,TRBV28,once,CASNVGQGREAFF,TGTGCCAGCAATGTTGGACAGGGGCGGGAAGCTTTCTTT
TRBD2,16,TRBJ2-1,TRBV19,-,CASSLSLGGVYNEQFF,TGTGCCAGTTCACTATCTCTCGGGGGGGTCTACAATGAGCAGTTCTTC
-,13,TRBJ1-2,TRBV7-9,-,CASSFVGSPGYTF,TGTGCCAGCAGCTTCGTTGGAAGCCCTGGCTACACCTTC
TRBD1,14,TRBJ2-7,TRBV7-6,-,CASSLGQGDHEQYF,TGTGCCAGCAGCTTAGGACAGGGGGACCACGAGCAGTACTTC